This TCR beta chain appears in the sequencing data of a study of blood T cell repertoires in COVID-19. Assay: immunoSEQ multiplex PCR; the TCRdb copy retains only in-frame clones and omits some. Here the sample spans approximately 310,000 clones, 85% being singletons. Trimming left V 1 base short and J 7 bases short, with 14 bases between. Germline V lookup: CDR1 MNHNS, CDR2 SASEGT. The CDR3 sequence is 16 residues long. Participant reports of clinical history set cohort assignment. This chain connects TRBV6-1 to TRBJ1-6; D is possibly TRBD1 (5 bases). The specimen was PBMCs or T cells enriched from blood (not recorded which). This sequence was found in a woman aged 30 to 39 who had been exposed to COVID-19. The CDR3 coding sequence is TGTGCCAGCAGTGAAGTGTTCCTAGGGGCCAATTCACCCCTCCACTTT. This sequence encodes CASSEVFLGANSPLHF.